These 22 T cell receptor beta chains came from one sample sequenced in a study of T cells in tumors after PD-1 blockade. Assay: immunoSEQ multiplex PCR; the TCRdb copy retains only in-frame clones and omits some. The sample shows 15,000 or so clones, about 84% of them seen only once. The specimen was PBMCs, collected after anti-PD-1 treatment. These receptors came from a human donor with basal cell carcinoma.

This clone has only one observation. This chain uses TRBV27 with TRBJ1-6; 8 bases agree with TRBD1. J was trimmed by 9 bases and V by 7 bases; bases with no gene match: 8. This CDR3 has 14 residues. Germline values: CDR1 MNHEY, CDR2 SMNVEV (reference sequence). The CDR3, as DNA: TGTGCCAGCACTACAGGGGGGAGAGGTTCACCCCTCCACTTT. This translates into CASTTGGRGSPLHF.

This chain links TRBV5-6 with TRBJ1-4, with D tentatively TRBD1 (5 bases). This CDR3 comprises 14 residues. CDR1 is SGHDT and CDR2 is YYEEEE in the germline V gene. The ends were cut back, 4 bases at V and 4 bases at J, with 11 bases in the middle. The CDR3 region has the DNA TGTGCCAGCAGCCCCCTGGGACGTAATGAAAAACTGTTTTTT. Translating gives CASSPLGRNEKLFF.

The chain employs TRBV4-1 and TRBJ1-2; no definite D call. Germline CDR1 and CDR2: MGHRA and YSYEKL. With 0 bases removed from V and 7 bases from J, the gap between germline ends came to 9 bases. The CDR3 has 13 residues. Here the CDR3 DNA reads TGCGCCAGCAGCCAAGATAGGTGGGGTGGCTACACCTTC. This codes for CASSQDRWGGYTF.

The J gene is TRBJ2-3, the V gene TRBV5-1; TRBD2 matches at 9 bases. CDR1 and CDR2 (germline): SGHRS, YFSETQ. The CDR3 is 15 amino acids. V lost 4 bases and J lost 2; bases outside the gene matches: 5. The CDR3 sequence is CASSGSGSSTDTQYF. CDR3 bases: TGCGCCAGCAGCGGTAGCGGGAGCTCCACAGATACGCAGTATTTT. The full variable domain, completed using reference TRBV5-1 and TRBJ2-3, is KAGVTQTPRYLIKTRGQQVTLSCSPISGHRSVSWYQQTPGQGLQFLFEYFSETQRNKGNFPGRFSGRQFSNSRSEMNVSTLELGDSALYLCASSGSGSSTDTQYFGPGTRLTVL.

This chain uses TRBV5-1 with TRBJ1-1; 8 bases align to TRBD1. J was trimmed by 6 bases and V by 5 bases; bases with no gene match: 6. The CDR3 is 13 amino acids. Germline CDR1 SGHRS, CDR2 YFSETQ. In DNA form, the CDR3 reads TGCGCCAGCAGAAACCAGGGGGCGCCTGAAGCTTTCTTT. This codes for CASRNQGAPEAFF. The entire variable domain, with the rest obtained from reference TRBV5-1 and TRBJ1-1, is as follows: KAGVTQTPRYLIKTRGQQVTLSCSPISGHRSVSWYQQTPGQGLQFLFEYFSETQRNKGNFPGRFSGRQFSNSRSEMNVSTLELGDSALYLCASRNQGAPEAFFGQGTRLTVV.

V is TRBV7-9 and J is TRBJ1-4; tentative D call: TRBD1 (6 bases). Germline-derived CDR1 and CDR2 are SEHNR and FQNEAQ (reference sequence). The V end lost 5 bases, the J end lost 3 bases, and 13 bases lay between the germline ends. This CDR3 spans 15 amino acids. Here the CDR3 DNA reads TGTGCCAGCAGCCAGGGGCAGGGCCCTAATGAAAAACTGTTTTTT. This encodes CASSQGQGPNEKLFF.

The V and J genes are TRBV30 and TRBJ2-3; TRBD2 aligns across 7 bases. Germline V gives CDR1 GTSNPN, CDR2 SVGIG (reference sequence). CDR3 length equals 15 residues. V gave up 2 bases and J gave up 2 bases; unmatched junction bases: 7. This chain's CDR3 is CAWSPTSAHTDTQYF. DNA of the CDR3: TGTGCCTGGAGTCCCACTAGCGCTCACACAGATACGCAGTATTTT.

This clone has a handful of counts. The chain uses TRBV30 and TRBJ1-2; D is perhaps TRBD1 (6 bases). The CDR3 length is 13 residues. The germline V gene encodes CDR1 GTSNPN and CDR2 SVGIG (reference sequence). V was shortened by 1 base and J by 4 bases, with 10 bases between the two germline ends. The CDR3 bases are TGTGCCTGGAGTGAACAGGGCGGCTATGGCTACACCTTC. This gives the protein CAWSEQGGYGYTF. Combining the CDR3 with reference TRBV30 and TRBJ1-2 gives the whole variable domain SQTIHQWPATLVQPVGSPLSLECTVEGTSNPNLYWYRQAAGRGLQLLFYSVGIGQISSEVPQNLSASRPQDRQFILSSKKLLLSDSGFYLCAWSEQGGYGYTFGSGTRLTVV.

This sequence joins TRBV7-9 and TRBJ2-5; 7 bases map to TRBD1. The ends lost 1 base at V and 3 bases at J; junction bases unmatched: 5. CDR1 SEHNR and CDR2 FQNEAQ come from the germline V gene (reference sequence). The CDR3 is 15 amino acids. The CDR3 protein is CASSLGLTGKETQYF. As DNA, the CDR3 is TGTGCCAGCAGCTTAGGGCTGACAGGGAAAGAGACCCAGTACTTC.

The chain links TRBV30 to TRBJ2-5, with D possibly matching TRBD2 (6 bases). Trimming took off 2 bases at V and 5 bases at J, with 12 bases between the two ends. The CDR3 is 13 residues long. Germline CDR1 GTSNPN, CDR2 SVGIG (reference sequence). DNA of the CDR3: TGTGCCTGGAGTCAGGCGGGGTGGGAGACCCAGTACTTC. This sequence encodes CAWSQAGWETQYF.

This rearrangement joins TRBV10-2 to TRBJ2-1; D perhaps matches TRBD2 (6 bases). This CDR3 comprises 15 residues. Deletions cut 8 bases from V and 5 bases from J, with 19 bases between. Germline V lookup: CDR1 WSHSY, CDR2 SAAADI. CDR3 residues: CASGGIPRGDNEQFF. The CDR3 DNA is TGCGCCAGCGGGGGTATCCCTCGCGGGGACAATGAGCAGTTCTTC.

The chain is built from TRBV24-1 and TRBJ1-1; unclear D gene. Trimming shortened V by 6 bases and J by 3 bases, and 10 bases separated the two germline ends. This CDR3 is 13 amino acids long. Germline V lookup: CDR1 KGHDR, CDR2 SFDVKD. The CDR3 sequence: CATSSRRDTEAFF. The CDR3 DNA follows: TGTGCCACCAGTAGTCGCCGGGACACTGAAGCTTTCTTT.

CDR3: CASSFQGNTEAFF. CDR3 DNA: TGTGCCAGCAGTTTTCAGGGGAACACTGAAGCTTTCTTT. The chain joins TRBV12-3 or TRBV12-4 to TRBJ1-1; perhaps TRBD1 as D (5 bases). The CDR3 is 13 residues long. The V end was cut by 3 bases, the J end by 1 base, with 6 bases between.

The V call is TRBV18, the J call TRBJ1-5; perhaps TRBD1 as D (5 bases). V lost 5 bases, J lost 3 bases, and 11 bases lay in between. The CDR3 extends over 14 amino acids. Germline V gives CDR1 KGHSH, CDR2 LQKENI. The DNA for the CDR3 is TGTGCCAGCTCAGGGGCCCGAAACAATCAGCCCCAGCATTTT. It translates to CASSGARNNQPQHF.

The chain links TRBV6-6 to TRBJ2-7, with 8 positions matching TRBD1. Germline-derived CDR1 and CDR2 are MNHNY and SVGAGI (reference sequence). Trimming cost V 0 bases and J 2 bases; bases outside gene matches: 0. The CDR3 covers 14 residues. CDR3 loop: CASSYSTGAYEQYF. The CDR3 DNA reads TGTGCCAGCAGTTACTCGACAGGGGCCTACGAGCAGTACTTC.

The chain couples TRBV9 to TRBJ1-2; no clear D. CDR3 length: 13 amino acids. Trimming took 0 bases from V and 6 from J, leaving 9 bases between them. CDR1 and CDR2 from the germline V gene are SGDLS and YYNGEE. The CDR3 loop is CASSVDLADGYTF. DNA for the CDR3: TGTGCCAGCAGCGTAGATTTGGCAGATGGCTACACCTTC.

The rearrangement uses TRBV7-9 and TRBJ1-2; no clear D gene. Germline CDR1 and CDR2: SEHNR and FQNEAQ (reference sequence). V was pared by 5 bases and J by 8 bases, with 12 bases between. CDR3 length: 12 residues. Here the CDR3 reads CASSDGIGGYTF. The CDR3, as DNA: TGTGCCAGCAGCGACGGGATCGGAGGCTACACCTTC.

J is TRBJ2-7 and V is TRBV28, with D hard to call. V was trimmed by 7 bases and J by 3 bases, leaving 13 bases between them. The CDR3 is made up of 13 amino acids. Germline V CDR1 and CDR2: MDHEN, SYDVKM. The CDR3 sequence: CASTQSIGYEQYF. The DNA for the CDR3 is TGTGCCAGCACACAGTCCATTGGCTACGAGCAGTACTTC.

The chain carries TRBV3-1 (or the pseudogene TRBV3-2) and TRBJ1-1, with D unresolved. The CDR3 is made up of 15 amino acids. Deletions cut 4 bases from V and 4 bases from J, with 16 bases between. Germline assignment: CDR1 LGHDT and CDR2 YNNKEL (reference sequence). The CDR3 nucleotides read TGTGCCAGCAGCCTCGATGTGCGGAGAAGCACTGAAGCTTTCTTT. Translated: CASSLDVRRSTEAFF.

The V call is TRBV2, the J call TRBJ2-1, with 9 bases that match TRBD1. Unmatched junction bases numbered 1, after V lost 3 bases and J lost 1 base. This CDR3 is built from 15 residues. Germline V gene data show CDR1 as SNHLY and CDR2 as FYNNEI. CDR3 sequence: CASSETGGSYNEQFF. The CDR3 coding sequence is TGTGCCAGCAGTGAGACAGGGGGTTCCTACAATGAGCAGTTCTTC.

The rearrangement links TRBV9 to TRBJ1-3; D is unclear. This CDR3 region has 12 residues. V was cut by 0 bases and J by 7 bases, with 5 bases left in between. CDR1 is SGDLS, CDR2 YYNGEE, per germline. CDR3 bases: TGTGCCAGCAGCGTAGACGGCAACACCATATATTTT. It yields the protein CASSVDGNTIYF.

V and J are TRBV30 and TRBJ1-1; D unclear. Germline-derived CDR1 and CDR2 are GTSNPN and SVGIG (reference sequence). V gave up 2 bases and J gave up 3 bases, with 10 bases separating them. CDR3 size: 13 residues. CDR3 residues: CAWSSRWDTEAFF. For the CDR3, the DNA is TGTGCCTGGAGTAGCAGGTGGGACACTGAAGCTTTCTTT.